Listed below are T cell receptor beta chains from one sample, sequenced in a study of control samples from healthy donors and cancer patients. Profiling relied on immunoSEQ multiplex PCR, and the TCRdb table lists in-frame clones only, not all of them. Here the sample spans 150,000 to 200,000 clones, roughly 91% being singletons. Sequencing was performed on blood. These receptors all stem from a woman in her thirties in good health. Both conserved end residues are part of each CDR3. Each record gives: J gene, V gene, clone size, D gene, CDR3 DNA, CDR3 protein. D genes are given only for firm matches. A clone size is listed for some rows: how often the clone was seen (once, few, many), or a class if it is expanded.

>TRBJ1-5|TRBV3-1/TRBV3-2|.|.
TGTGCCAGCAGCCAAGGAGGGCTTCATAGCAATCAGCCCCAGCATTTT
CASSQGGLHSNQPQHF
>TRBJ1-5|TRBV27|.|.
TGTGCCAGCAGTTTAATAGGGGCTGGTAGCAATCAGCCCCAGCATTTT
CASSLIGAGSNQPQHF
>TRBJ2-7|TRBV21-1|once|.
TGTGCCAGCAGGACGACAGGCCCCCGAATCTACGAGCAGTACTTC
CASRTTGPRIYEQYF
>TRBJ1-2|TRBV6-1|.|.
TGTGCCAGCAGTGAACGGTTCTATGGCTACACCTTC
CASSERFYGYTF
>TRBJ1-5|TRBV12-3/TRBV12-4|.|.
TGTGCCAGCAGTTTACGGGGGGGGCAGCCCCAGCATTTT
CASSLRGGQPQHF
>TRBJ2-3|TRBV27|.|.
TGTGCCAGCAGTCCACAGGGACCCCCCACAGATACGCAGTATTTT
CASSPQGPPTDTQYF
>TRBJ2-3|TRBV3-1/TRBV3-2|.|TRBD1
TGTGCCAGCAGCCGTCCCACAGGGGGCAGGGATACGCAGTATTTT
CASSRPTGGRDTQYF
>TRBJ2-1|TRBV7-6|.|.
TGTGCCAGCAGCTTAGATCTAGTCCGGCACAATGAGCAGTTCTTC
CASSLDLVRHNEQFF
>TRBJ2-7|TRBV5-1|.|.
TGCGCCAGCAGCTTTGGAGACGGCTACGAGCAGTACTTC
CASSFGDGYEQYF
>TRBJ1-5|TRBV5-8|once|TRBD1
TGTGCCAGCAGCTTGCCGGGACAGCAATCAGCCCAGCATTTT
CASSLPGQQSAQHF
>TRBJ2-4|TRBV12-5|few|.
TGTGCTAGTGGTCCCGGGGAGACCGGAGCCAAAAACATTCAGTACTTC
CASGPGETGAKNIQYF
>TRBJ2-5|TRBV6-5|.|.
TGTGCCAGCAGTTACAGGGTGGAGGAGACCCAGTACTTC
CASSYRVEETQYF
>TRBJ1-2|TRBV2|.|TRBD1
TGTGCCAGCAGTGCCTACAGGGGGTATGGCTACACCTTC
CASSAYRGYGYTF
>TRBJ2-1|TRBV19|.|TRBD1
TGTGCCAGTAGTTTTACCCGGGACAGGGGCTATCATGAGCAGTTCTTC
CASSFTRDRGYHEQFF
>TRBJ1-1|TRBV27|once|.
TGTGCCAGCAGTTCGCCATTCCCCCCCAGGGGCTCTGAAGCTTTCTTT
CASSSPFPPRGSEAFF
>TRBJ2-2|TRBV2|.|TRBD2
TGTGCCAGCAGGAGGGTTAGCGGGACGAACACCGGGGAGCTGTTTTTT
CASRRVSGTNTGELFF
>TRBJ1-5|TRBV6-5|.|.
TGTGCCAGCCCCGTCAGGAATCAGCCCCAGCATTTT
CASPVRNQPQHF
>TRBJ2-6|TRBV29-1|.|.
TGCAGCGTTGGGGGGACTGGGGCCAACGTCCTGACTTTC
CSVGGTGANVLTF
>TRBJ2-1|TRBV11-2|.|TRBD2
TGTGCCAGCAGCTTAGGAGCGGGAGGGCGCTACAATGAGCAGTTCTTC
CASSLGAGGRYNEQFF
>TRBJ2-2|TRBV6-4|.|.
TGTGCCAGCAGTGCTGGGGTTGACACCGGGGAGCTGTTTTTT
CASSAGVDTGELFF
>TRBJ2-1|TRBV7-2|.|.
TGTGCCAGCAGCGTACAGGCATACAATGAGCAGTTCTTC
CASSVQAYNEQFF
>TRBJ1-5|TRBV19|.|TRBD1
TGTGCCAGTAGTATCCGGACAGGGGATCATCAGCCCCAGCATTTT
CASSIRTGDHQPQHF